This record covers a single T cell receptor (beta chain). The antigen is undetermined. This record belongs to a study of tissue T cells after allogeneic stem cell transplantation. Background on the study: Pathologist review favored tissue samples showing histologically apparent lymphocytes. Study findings and constraints: Only a limited share of tissue TCRs appeared in blood or spleen.

TCRbeta CDR3 was sequenced at survey depth with template counts. Using immunoSEQ multiplex PCR, the repertoire was profiled, and TCRdb retains in-frame clones only, with some absent. Seen here are some 4,900 clones, almost 70% observed once, and the top ten hold roughly 8%. The CDR3 covers 14 residues. V was cut by 3 bases and J by 7 bases, with 12 bases left in between. Per germline, CDR1 LNHDA and CDR2 SQIVND (reference sequence). Autopsy tissues spanned esophagus to rectum, liver, skin, and lymphoid organs including spleen. The rearrangement joins TRBV19 to TRBJ1-4; D gene ambiguous. The sequence came from an older female donor with lung cancer. The material was tissue from the colon, obtained at autopsy. This chain's CDR3 is CASSIGVAPEKLFF. The DNA for the CDR3 is TGTGCCAGTAGTATCGGGGTGGCCCCTGAAAAACTGTTTTTT.